This T cell receptor beta chain was captured by sequencing in a study of blood T cell repertoires in COVID-19. On the study more broadly: PBMCs, B-cell-depleted T cells, or T cells were the source of the cDNA or gDNA that made up the material.

Participants came from about 23 US areas, aged about 18 to 89 years. Worth noting for this clone: The same CDR3 is also encoded by other DNA sequences in this sample.

V gave up 5 bases and J gave up 3 bases, with 10 bases separating them. CDR1 and CDR2 from the germline V gene are MNHEY and SMNVEV (reference sequence). The CDR3 is 14 residues long. TCRdb's table, derived via immunoSEQ multiplex PCR, lists solely in-frame clones and lacks some. The sample holds over 350,000 clones, around nine tenths seen once. Specimen: PBMCs or T cells enriched from blood (not recorded which). The source is a woman aged 18-29 years who had recovered from COVID-19. This chain uses TRBV27 with TRBJ2-2, with a weak D call TRBD2 (5 bases). CDR3: CASSPGTYTGELFF. DNA of the CDR3: TGTGCCAGCAGTCCGGGAACTTACACCGGGGAGCTGTTTTTT.